Each of the 32 T cell receptor beta chains below was sequenced from the same sample in a study of cytomegalovirus exposure and HLA in healthy donors. PCR was performed using 60 Vbeta and 13 Jbeta primers. TCRdb keeps only in-frame clones here, not all; method: immunoSEQ multiplex PCR. Reported are 90,000 to 150,000 clones; the ten largest clones contain about 3.5%. The specimen was PBMCs. These receptors came from a man aged 18 to 30 in good health and CMV-seronegative.

The genes are TRBV14 and TRBJ1-2; D is perhaps TRBD1 (5 bases). The V end was cut by 0 bases, the J end by 8 bases, with 13 bases between. Germline CDR1 reads SGHDN; CDR2 reads FVKESK. The CDR3 has 14 amino acids. As DNA, the CDR3 is TGTGCCAGCAGCCAAGATTTAGGGCAGGGAGGCTACACCTTC. This gives the protein CASSQDLGQGGYTF.

The J gene is TRBJ1-2, the V gene TRBV5-1; 7 nucleotides match TRBD1. The germline V gene has CDR1 SGHRS and CDR2 YFSETQ. V was pared by 4 bases and J by 5 bases, with 8 bases of the junction left unmatched. CDR3 length equals 14 residues. The CDR3 here is CASSPRQGSYGYTF. The CDR3 DNA is TGCGCCAGCAGCCCAAGACAGGGATCTTATGGCTACACCTTC.

This chain connects TRBV7-2 to TRBJ2-7; 10 positions match TRBD2. V shed 5 bases, J shed 2 bases, and the junction held 6 bases outside the gene matches. The germline gives CDR1 SGHTA, CDR2 FQGNSA. This CDR3 has 15 residues. The CDR3 coding sequence is TGTGCCAGCAGCCAAATAGCGGGAGGTACCTACGAGCAGTACTTC. Its translation: CASSQIAGGTYEQYF.

The rearrangement joins TRBV27 to TRBJ2-7; 7 positions agree with TRBD2. The V gene's germline CDR1 is MNHEY and CDR2 SMNVEV (reference sequence). The J segment lost 4 bases and the V segment lost 5 bases, leaving 11 bases of the junction unmatched. The CDR3 is 15 amino acids. The CDR3 DNA reads as TGTGCCAGCAGTAGCCGCCGACTAGCAGGTTACGAGCAGTACTTC. Its protein is CASSSRRLAGYEQYF.

This sequence joins TRBV19 and TRBJ2-7; 7 bases are a match to TRBD2. This CDR3 region has 15 residues. Per the germline V gene, CDR1 is LNHDA and CDR2 is SQIVND (reference sequence). V shed 5 bases, J shed 3 bases, and the junction held 10 bases outside the gene matches. The CDR3 DNA reads as TGTGCCAGTAGTGCGGGGGAACAGGCCTACTACGAGCAGTACTTC. The encoded protein is CASSAGEQAYYEQYF.

The chain combines TRBV9 with TRBJ1-2; TRBD1 agrees at 7 bases. The CDR3 sequence is 15 residues long. Trimming cost V 5 bases and J 2 bases; bases outside gene matches: 9. CDR1 and CDR2 from the germline V gene are SGDLS and YYNGEE. The CDR3 nucleotides are TGTGCCAGCAGGTCCTCAGGGGGATCGAACTATGGCTACACCTTC. This encodes CASRSSGGSNYGYTF.

V gene TRBV16 combines with J gene TRBJ2-7, with a tentative D call TRBD1 (5 bases). The CDR3 runs to 14 residues. Trimming shortened V by 1 base and J by 3 bases, and 10 bases separated the two germline ends. Germline CDR1 reads KGHSY; CDR2 reads FQNENV. The DNA for the CDR3 is TGTGCCAGCAGCCAATTCTCGCAGGGCTACGAGCAGTACTTC. Translated: CASSQFSQGYEQYF.

The genes are TRBV10-1 and TRBJ2-1; the match to TRBD1 covers 9 bases. CDR3 length: 12 amino acids. V trimming: 6 bases; J trimming: 9 bases; junction bases outside the gene matches: 3. Germline V CDR1 and CDR2: WNHNN, SYGVQD (reference sequence). Here the CDR3 reads CASRDRGSEQFF. In nucleotides, the CDR3 is TGCGCCAGCAGGGACAGGGGAAGTGAGCAGTTCTTC.

V usage is TRBV18 and J usage is TRBJ2-7, with 8 bases that match TRBD1. Germline trimming cut 3 bases from V and 5 bases from J; bases unmatched to any gene: 12. The CDR3 is 16 residues long. Germline-derived CDR1 and CDR2 are KGHSH and LQKENI. In DNA form, the CDR3 reads TGTGCCAGCTCACCCCTCGCGGCAGGGGGCTTCGACGAGCAGTACTTC. This sequence encodes CASSPLAAGGFDEQYF.

The V gene is TRBV28, the J gene TRBJ2-5; 8 nucleotides align to TRBD1. CDR3 size: 13 residues. Germline values: CDR1 MDHEN, CDR2 SYDVKM. V dropped 6 bases and J dropped 9; count of bases not matched to a gene: 9. CDR3 region: CASRPRDRWSQYF. Written as DNA, the CDR3 is TGTGCCAGCAGACCCCGGGACAGGTGGTCCCAGTACTTC.

The genes are TRBV28 and TRBJ1-1; D is perhaps TRBD1 (6 bases). V lost 5 bases, J lost 8 bases, and 9 bases lay in between. The CDR3 runs to 11 residues. Germline V gives CDR1 MDHEN, CDR2 SYDVKM. CDR3 protein: CASSMRGEAFF. CDR3 DNA sequence: TGTGCCAGCAGTATGAGGGGGGAAGCTTTCTTT.

The chain links TRBV5-1 to TRBJ1-1; 8 bases agree with TRBD1. CDR3 length: 14 residues. V was pared by 4 bases and J by 5 bases, with 7 bases of the junction left unmatched. From germline, CDR1 is SGHRS and CDR2 YFSETQ. The CDR3 loop is CASSRGQVMTEAFF. In nucleotides, the CDR3 is TGCGCCAGCAGCAGGGGACAGGTGATGACTGAAGCTTTCTTT.

The CDR3 here is CASSVSVNTEAFF. The CDR3 DNA reads TGTGCCAGCAGCGTATCGGTGAACACTGAAGCTTTCTTT. The V gene is TRBV9, the J gene TRBJ1-1; D unresolved. V lost 1 base to trimming and J lost 0 bases, with 4 bases between them. The CDR3 consists of 13 residues. CDR1 SGDLS and CDR2 YYNGEE come from the germline V gene. Together with reference TRBV9 and TRBJ1-1, the CDR3 gives the full variable domain: DSGVTQTPKHLITATGQRVTLRCSPRSGDLSVYWYQQSLDQGLQFLIQYYNGEERAKGNILERFSAQQFPDLHSELNLSSLELGDSALYFCASSVSVNTEAFFGQGTRLTVV.

The V gene is TRBV19, the J gene TRBJ1-1, with D perhaps matching TRBD1 (5 bases). CDR1 and CDR2 (germline): LNHDA, SQIVND (reference sequence). Deletions cut 3 bases from V and 7 bases from J, with 12 bases between. CDR3 length: 13 residues. The CDR3 DNA follows: TGTGCCAGTAGTATTAAGACAGTCGGTGAAGCTTTCTTT. This codes for CASSIKTVGEAFF.

The chain employs TRBV2 and TRBJ2-2; 11 bases agree with TRBD2. This CDR3 has 15 amino acids. The junction had 3 bases not matched to a gene; V was cut back by 6 bases and J by 3 bases. Germline V gene data show CDR1 as SNHLY and CDR2 as FYNNEI. The CDR3 here is CASRELAGDTGELFF. CDR3 DNA sequence: TGTGCCAGCAGAGAACTAGCGGGAGACACCGGGGAGCTGTTTTTT.

The rearrangement links TRBV15 to TRBJ2-2, with D unclear. Germline V lookup: CDR1 LNHNV, CDR2 YYDKDF (reference sequence). V was trimmed by 0 bases and J by 6 bases, leaving 8 bases between them. This CDR3 is built from 14 residues. In DNA form, the CDR3 reads TGTGCCACCAGCAGAGAAAGAGAATCCGGGGAGCTGTTTTTT. It translates to CATSRERESGELFF.

Here the CDR3 DNA reads TGTGCCAGCAGTGAAAAACTTACAGGGCGCCGTAATGAAAAACTGTTTTTT. Encoded protein: CASSEKLTGRRNEKLFF. The chain couples TRBV28 to TRBJ1-4; tentative D call: TRBD1 (6 bases). Trimming cost V 5 bases and J 4 bases, with 20 bases left between them. Looked up from germline, CDR1 is MDHEN and CDR2 is SYDVKM. There are 17 residues in the CDR3.

This sequence joins TRBV5-6 and TRBJ2-7; TRBD1 matches at 9 bases. From germline, CDR1 is SGHDT and CDR2 YYEEEE. The CDR3 totals 14 residues. The V and J ends lost 5 bases and 1 base, in that order; junction bases with no gene match: 4. CDR3: CASRGQGSSYEQYF. CDR3 sequence (DNA): TGTGCCAGCAGGGGACAGGGATCTTCCTACGAGCAGTACTTC.

The genes are TRBV11-2 and TRBJ1-3, with TRBD1 as a possible D gene (5 bases). The V gene lost 0 bases and the J gene lost 7 bases, with 13 bases spanning the gap. Germline CDR1 is SGHAT and CDR2 is FQNNGV. The CDR3 extends over 15 amino acids. This chain's CDR3 is CASSLEEGRGNTIYF. The CDR3 DNA reads as TGTGCCAGCAGCTTAGAAGAAGGTCGGGGGAACACCATATATTTT.

J is TRBJ1-6 and V is TRBV11-3; 9 positions agree with TRBD1. This CDR3 comprises 14 residues. Germline CDR1 is SGHNT and CDR2 is YENEEA. V lost 5 bases and J lost 10; bases outside the gene matches: 6. The CDR3 nucleotides are TGTGCCAGCAGCCCGACAGGGGGACGCTCACCCCTCCACTTT. As protein: CASSPTGGRSPLHF.

The chain couples TRBV5-5 to TRBJ2-7, with D perhaps TRBD1 (5 bases). This CDR3 comprises 14 residues. V lost 2 bases to trimming and J lost 2 bases, with 11 bases between them. The germline CDR1 and CDR2 sequences are SGHKS and YYEKEE (reference sequence). CDR3 nucleotide sequence: TGTGCCAGCAGCTTCTCACAGGACCCCTACGAGCAGTACTTC. Protein product: CASSFSQDPYEQYF.

CDR3 sequence reads: CAWSNREHYNSPLHF. CDR3 in DNA: TGTGCCTGGAGTAACCGGGAACATTATAATTCACCCCTCCACTTT. This rearrangement joins TRBV30 to TRBJ1-6; D ambiguous. V was pared by 2 bases and J by 4 bases, with 12 bases between. Germline V lookup: CDR1 GTSNPN, CDR2 SVGIG (reference sequence). This CDR3 is 15 amino acids long.

The rearrangement links TRBV30 to TRBJ2-7; 10 bases map to TRBD1. This CDR3 has 15 residues. V lost 0 bases to trimming and J lost 4 bases; unmatched junction nucleotides: 6. Germline lookup yields CDR1 GTSNPN and CDR2 SVGIG (reference sequence). For the CDR3, the DNA is TGTGCCTGGAGTGTACGCCGGACAGGGGGATACGAGCAGTACTTC. As protein: CAWSVRRTGGYEQYF. Full variable domain (missing parts from reference TRBV30 and TRBJ2-7): SQTIHQWPATLVQPVGSPLSLECTVEGTSNPNLYWYRQAAGRGLQLLFYSVGIGQISSEVPQNLSASRPQDRQFILSSKKLLLSDSGFYLCAWSVRRTGGYEQYFGPGTRLTVT.

The chain joins TRBV5-1 to TRBJ1-1; TRBD1 is a possible D gene (5 bases). The germline V gene encodes CDR1 SGHRS and CDR2 YFSETQ. Trimming took off 4 bases at V and 3 bases at J, with 13 bases between the two ends. The CDR3 is made up of 14 amino acids. The CDR3 loop is CASSPLGLYTEAFF. The CDR3 DNA sequence: TGCGCCAGCAGCCCCTTGGGGCTTTACACTGAAGCTTTCTTT.

The gene calls are TRBV2 and TRBJ1-1, with D possibly being TRBD1 (5 bases). The CDR3 is made up of 15 amino acids. Trimming pared 7 bases from V and 2 bases from J, leaving 17 bases between. Germline V lookup: CDR1 SNHLY, CDR2 FYNNEI. CDR3 loop: CASKYRVQGNTEAFF. In nucleotides, the CDR3 is TGTGCCAGCAAATATAGGGTTCAGGGAAACACTGAAGCTTTCTTT. The full variable domain, rest sourced from reference TRBV2 and TRBJ1-1, is EPEVTQTPSHQVTQMGQEVILRCVPISNHLYFYWYRQILGQKVEFLVSFYNNEISEKSEIFDDQFSVERPDGSNFTLKIRSTKLEDSAMYFCASKYRVQGNTEAFFGQGTRLTVV.

The J gene is TRBJ2-6, the V gene TRBV13; 10 bases are shared with TRBD1. The CDR3 consists of 18 residues. With V trimmed by 5 bases and J by 2 bases, 9 bases remained unmatched. In germline, CDR1 is PRHDT, CDR2 FYEKMQ (reference sequence). The CDR3 DNA follows: TGTGCCAGCAGCCCATGGGACAGGGGTCTTACTGGGGCCAACGTCCTGACTTTC. Its protein product is CASSPWDRGLTGANVLTF.

This chain uses TRBV19 with TRBJ1-3, with TRBD1 matching over 7 bases. Germline values: CDR1 LNHDA, CDR2 SQIVND (reference sequence). Losses at the gene ends were 6 bases for V and 3 bases for J; bases not matched to a gene: 5. This CDR3 comprises 14 residues. The DNA for the CDR3 is TGTGCCAGTAGACCCCGGGACAGTGGAAACACCATATATTTT. Its translation: CASRPRDSGNTIYF.

The chain has TRBV6-1 and TRBJ2-7; no clear D gene. The CDR3 is 14 amino acids. Trimming removed 3 bases from V and 0 bases from J, with 9 bases in between. Germline V CDR1 and CDR2: MNHNS, SASEGT. CDR3 sequence (DNA): TGTGCCAGCAGTGACCCCGGGTACTCCTACGAGCAGTACTTC. Its protein is CASSDPGYSYEQYF.

The chain is built from TRBV7-9 and TRBJ1-2; D not certain. The CDR3 totals 14 residues. Germline V CDR1 and CDR2: SEHNR, FQNEAQ (reference sequence). Trimming left V 1 base short and J 0 bases short, with 6 bases between. The CDR3 spells CASSLGSSNYGYTF. CDR3 DNA: TGTGCCAGCAGCTTAGGTTCCTCTAACTATGGCTACACCTTC.

V is TRBV5-1 and J is TRBJ1-1, with TRBD1 identical over 7 bases. Trimming removed 5 bases from V and 5 bases from J; junction bases left unmatched: 12. The CDR3 contains 15 residues. Germline-derived CDR1 and CDR2 are SGHRS and YFSETQ. Here the CDR3 DNA reads TGCGCCAGCAGACCTTTTACAGGGGTTGAAACTGAAGCTTTCTTT. It translates to CASRPFTGVETEAFF.

The J gene is TRBJ2-7, the V gene TRBV7-9, with 12 bases identical to TRBD1. V lost 2 bases and J lost 5; bases outside the gene matches: 4. CDR3 size: 15 residues. Germline V gene lookup returns CDR1 SEHNR and CDR2 FQNEAQ (reference sequence). The DNA of the CDR3 is TGTGCCAGCAGCTTAACCGGGACAGGGGGCCACGAGCAGTACTTC. It codes for CASSLTGTGGHEQYF.

The genes are TRBV19 and TRBJ1-1, with D hard to call. V was pared by 6 bases and J by 4 bases, with 21 bases between. The germline gives CDR1 LNHDA, CDR2 SQIVND (reference sequence). CDR3 length equals 16 residues. The CDR3 region has the DNA TGTGCCAGTAGACAACCCTACCATACAACGGGCACTGAAGCTTTCTTT. This gives the protein CASRQPYHTTGTEAFF.